These 2 T cell receptor beta chains were sequenced from one sample in a study of blood T cell repertoires in COVID-19. TCRdb's copy holds only in-frame clones and misses some; the assay was immunoSEQ multiplex PCR. This sample has a few hundred thousand clones, with roughly nine tenths found just once. Sequencing was carried out using PBMCs or T cells enriched from blood (not recorded which). All receptors come from a man aged 18 to 29 who had recovered from COVID-19.

This rearrangement joins TRBV23-1 to TRBJ1-2, with 7 positions matching TRBD1. TRBV23-1 is an ORF; its function is uncertain. V gave up 2 bases and J gave up 3 bases; unmatched junction bases: 12. The CDR3 covers 17 residues. The CDR3 here is CASSQGRQGPQDYGYTF. CDR3 DNA sequence: TGCGCCAGCAGTCAAGGTAGACAGGGCCCCCAGGACTATGGCTACACCTTC.

V gene TRBV9 combines with J gene TRBJ1-6; TRBD1 matches at 8 bases. Germline V gives CDR1 SGDLS, CDR2 YYNGEE. The CDR3 loop spans 14 amino acids. V lost 5 bases and J lost 11; bases outside the gene matches: 9. CDR3 amino acids: CASSSGTGEAPLHF. CDR3 in DNA: TGTGCCAGCAGTTCCGGGACAGGTGAGGCACCCCTCCACTTT. The entire variable domain, with the rest obtained from reference TRBV9 and TRBJ1-6, is as follows: DSGVTQTPKHLITATGQRVTLRCSPRSGDLSVYWYQQSLDQGLQFLIQYYNGEERAKGNILERFSAQQFPDLHSELNLSSLELGDSALYFCASSSGTGEAPLHFGNGTRLTVT.